The text below deals with one T cell receptor beta chain. This sample was taken from a study of T cells in localized non-small cell lung cancer. The CDR3 sequence is 13 residues long. The V gene lost 4 bases and the J gene lost 3 bases, with 10 bases spanning the gap. From germline, CDR1 is SGHNT and CDR2 YYREEE (reference sequence). Generated by immunoSEQ multiplex PCR, the TCRdb table keeps only in-frame clones and is missing some. This sample carries fewer than 40,000 clones, approximately 72% of them seen once, and the ten largest clones take 36%. The genes are TRBV5-4 and TRBJ1-1; D is possibly TRBD1 (5 bases). The sequence came from a male donor older than 55 with stage II squamous cell lung carcinoma. The sample here was peripheral blood, taken before any cancer treatment. CDR3 region: CASSDEGYTEAFF. The CDR3 region has the DNA TGTGCCAGCAGCGATGAGGGGTACACTGAAGCTTTCTTT.